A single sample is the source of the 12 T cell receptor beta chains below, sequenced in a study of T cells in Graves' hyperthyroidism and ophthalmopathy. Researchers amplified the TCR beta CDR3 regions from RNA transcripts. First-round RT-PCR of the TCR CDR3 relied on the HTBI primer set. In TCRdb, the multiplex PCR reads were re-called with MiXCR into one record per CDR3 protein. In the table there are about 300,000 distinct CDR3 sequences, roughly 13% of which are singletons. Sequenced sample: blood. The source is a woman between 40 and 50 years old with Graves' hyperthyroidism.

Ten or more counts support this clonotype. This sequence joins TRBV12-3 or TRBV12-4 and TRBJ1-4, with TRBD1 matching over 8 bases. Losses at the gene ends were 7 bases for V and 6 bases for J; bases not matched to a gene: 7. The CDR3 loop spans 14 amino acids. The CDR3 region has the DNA TGTGCCAGCACATGGACAGGGTCGGATGAAAAACTGTTTTTT. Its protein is CASTWTGSDEKLFF.

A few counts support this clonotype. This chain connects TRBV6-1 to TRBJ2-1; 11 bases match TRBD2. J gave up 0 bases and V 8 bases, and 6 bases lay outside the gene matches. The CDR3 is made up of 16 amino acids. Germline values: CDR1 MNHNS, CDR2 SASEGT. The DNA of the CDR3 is TGTGCCAGCTTCGGACTAGCGGGTAGCTCCTACAATGAGCAGTTCTTC. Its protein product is CASFGLAGSSYNEQFF.

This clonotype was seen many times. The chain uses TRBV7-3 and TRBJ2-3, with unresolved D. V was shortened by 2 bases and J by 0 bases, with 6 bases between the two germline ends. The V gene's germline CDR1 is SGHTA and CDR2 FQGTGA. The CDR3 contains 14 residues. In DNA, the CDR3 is TGTGCCAGCAGCTTAGAAAGGAGCACAGATACGCAGTATTTT. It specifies CASSLERSTDTQYF.

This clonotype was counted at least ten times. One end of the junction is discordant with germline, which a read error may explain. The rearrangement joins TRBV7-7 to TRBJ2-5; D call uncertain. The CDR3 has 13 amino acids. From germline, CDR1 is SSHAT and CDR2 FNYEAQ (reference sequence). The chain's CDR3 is CASSLHPRETQYF. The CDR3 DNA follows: TGTGCTAGCAGCTTACACCCAAGAGAGACCCAGTACTTC. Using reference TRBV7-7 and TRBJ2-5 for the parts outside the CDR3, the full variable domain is GAGVSQSPRYKVTKRGQDVTLRCDPISSHATLYWYQQALGQGPEFLTYFNYEAQPDKSGLPSDRFSAERPEGSISTLTIQRTEQRDSAMYRCASSLHPRETQYFGPGTRLLVL.

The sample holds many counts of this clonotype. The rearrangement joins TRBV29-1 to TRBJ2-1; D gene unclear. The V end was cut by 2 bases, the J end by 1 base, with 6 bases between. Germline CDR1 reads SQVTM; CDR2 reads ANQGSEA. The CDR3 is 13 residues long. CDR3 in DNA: TGCAGCGTTGAATGGGCTTCCTACAATGAGCAGTTCTTC. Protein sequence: CSVEWASYNEQFF.

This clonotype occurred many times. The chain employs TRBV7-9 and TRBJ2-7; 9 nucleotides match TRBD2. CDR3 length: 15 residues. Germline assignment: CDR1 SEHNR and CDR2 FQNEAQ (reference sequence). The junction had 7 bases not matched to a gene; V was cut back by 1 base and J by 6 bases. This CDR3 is CASSLVGLAGPEQYF. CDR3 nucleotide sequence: TGTGCCAGCAGCTTAGTTGGGCTAGCGGGACCCGAGCAGTACTTC.

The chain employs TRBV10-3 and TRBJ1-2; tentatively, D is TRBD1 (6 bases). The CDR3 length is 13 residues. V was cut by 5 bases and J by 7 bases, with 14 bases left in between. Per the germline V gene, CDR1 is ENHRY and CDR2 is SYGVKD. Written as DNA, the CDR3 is TGTGCCATCAGTAGCACAGGGAACCGTGGCTACACCTTC. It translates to CAISSTGNRGYTF.

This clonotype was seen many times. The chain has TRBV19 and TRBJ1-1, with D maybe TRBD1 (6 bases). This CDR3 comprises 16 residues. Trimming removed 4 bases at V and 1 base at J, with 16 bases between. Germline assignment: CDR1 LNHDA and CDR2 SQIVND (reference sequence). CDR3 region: CASSNIPVQGNTEAFF. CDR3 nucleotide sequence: TGTGCCAGTAGTAATATCCCGGTACAGGGGAACACTGAAGCTTTCTTT.

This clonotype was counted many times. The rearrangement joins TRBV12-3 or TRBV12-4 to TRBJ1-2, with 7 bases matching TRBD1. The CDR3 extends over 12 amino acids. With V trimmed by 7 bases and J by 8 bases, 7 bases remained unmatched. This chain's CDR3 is CASTTGDRGYTF. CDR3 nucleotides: TGTGCCAGCACAACAGGGGATCGAGGCTACACCTTC.

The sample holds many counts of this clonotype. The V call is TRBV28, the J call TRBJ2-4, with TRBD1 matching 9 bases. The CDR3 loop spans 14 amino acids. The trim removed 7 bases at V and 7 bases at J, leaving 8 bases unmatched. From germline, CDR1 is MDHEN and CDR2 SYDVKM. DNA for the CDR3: TGTGCCAGCAAAGTGGGACAGGGTGGGAACATTCAGTACTTC. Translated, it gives CASKVGQGGNIQYF.

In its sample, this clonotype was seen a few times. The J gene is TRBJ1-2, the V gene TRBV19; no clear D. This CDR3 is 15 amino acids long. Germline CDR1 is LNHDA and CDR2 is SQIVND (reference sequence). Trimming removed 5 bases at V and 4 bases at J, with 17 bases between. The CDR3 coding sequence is TGTGCCAGTAGTGACCGACACGACGAGGCCTATGGCTACACCTTC. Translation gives CASSDRHDEAYGYTF.

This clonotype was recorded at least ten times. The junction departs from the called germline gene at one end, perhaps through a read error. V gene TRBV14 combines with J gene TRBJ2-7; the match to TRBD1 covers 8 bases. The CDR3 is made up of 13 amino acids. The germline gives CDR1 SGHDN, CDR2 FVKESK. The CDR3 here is CASSQDRGYEQYF. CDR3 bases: TGTGCCAGCAGTCAAGACAGGGGCTACGAGCAGTACTTC.